The 9 T cell receptor beta chains presented below share a single source sample, sequenced in a study of blood T cell repertoires in COVID-19. Sequencing was performed with immunoSEQ multiplex PCR; in TCRdb, only in-frame clones are kept and a portion is missing. The sample shows 200,000 to 300,000 clones, nearly 90% of them seen only once. Material: peripheral blood. All receptors come from a human donor in a cohort sampled during active COVID-19.

The chain recombines TRBV3-1 (or the pseudogene TRBV3-2) with TRBJ1-2; D perhaps matches TRBD1 (5 bases). The germline gives CDR1 LGHDT, CDR2 YNNKEL (reference sequence). The CDR3 sequence is 12 residues long. Trimming took 6 bases from V and 5 from J, leaving 10 bases between them. The CDR3 here is CASRLTGYGYTF. The CDR3, as DNA: TGTGCCAGCAGACTCACAGGTTATGGCTACACCTTC.

J is TRBJ2-7 and V is TRBV9, with 7 bases aligning to TRBD2. The germline V gene has CDR1 SGDLS and CDR2 YYNGEE. J was trimmed by 0 bases and V by 0 bases; bases with no gene match: 0. The CDR3 covers 14 residues. DNA for the CDR3: TGTGCCAGCAGCGTAGGGGACTACTCCTACGAGCAGTACTTC. Translation: CASSVGDYSYEQYF.

Here the CDR3 reads CASSESTHTQYF. Written as DNA, the CDR3 is TGCGCCAGCAGTGAGTCGACTCATACGCAGTATTTT. This chain joins TRBV10-1 and TRBJ2-3; D is unclear. The length of the CDR3 is 12 residues. The germline CDR1 and CDR2 sequences are WNHNN and SYGVQD (reference sequence). Trimming pared 0 bases from V and 7 bases from J, leaving 5 bases between.

The CDR3 DNA reads TGCGCCAGCAGCGAATTAACCGGTAATGAGCAGTTCTTC. This translates into CASSELTGNEQFF. The chain recombines TRBV5-1 with TRBJ2-1; D call uncertain. V lost 4 bases and J lost 7, with 12 bases in between. The CDR3 is 13 amino acids. Germline assignment: CDR1 SGHRS and CDR2 YFSETQ.

The chain combines TRBV6-2 or TRBV6-3 with TRBJ2-1, with D perhaps TRBD2 (6 bases). The CDR3 covers 14 residues. Germline V gene lookup returns CDR1 MNHEY and CDR2 SVGEGT. The V end was cut by 6 bases, the J end by 7 bases, with 16 bases between. The CDR3 bases are TGTGCCAGCAGCAAGGGGCGGGCGGGGAATGAGCAGTTCTTC. Protein product: CASSKGRAGNEQFF.

The CDR3 protein is CASSVGGQGDGYTF. Written as DNA, the CDR3 is TGTGCCAGCAGCGTCGGGGGACAGGGAGATGGCTACACCTTC. The V call is TRBV27, the J call TRBJ1-2; 9 bases align to TRBD1. The CDR3 spans 14 residues. CDR1 and CDR2 (germline): MNHEY, SMNVEV (reference sequence). V was pared by 6 bases and J by 6 bases, with 8 bases of the junction left unmatched.

Only one count was recorded for this clone. The genes are TRBV5-1 and TRBJ1-4; the D is unclear. This CDR3 comprises 15 residues. Trimming took 4 bases from V and 4 from J, leaving 14 bases between them. Germline V gene lookup returns CDR1 SGHRS and CDR2 YFSETQ. For the CDR3, the DNA is TGCGCCAGCAGCCCGGGTGGTCTGGATAATGAAAAACTGTTTTTT. Residues: CASSPGGLDNEKLFF. The whole variable domain, remainder taken from reference TRBV5-1 and TRBJ1-4, is KAGVTQTPRYLIKTRGQQVTLSCSPISGHRSVSWYQQTPGQGLQFLFEYFSETQRNKGNFPGRFSGRQFSNSRSEMNVSTLELGDSALYLCASSPGGLDNEKLFFGSGTQLSVL.

The chain carries TRBV27 and TRBJ2-7; TRBD2 aligns across 12 bases. The CDR3 totals 18 residues. Germline V gives CDR1 MNHEY, CDR2 SMNVEV (reference sequence). The V gene end was trimmed by 6 bases and the J gene end by 2 bases; junction bases not matched to a gene: 14. The CDR3 loop is CASRPSGTSGFSPYEQYF. As DNA, the CDR3 is TGTGCCAGCAGGCCTTCCGGGACTAGCGGGTTTTCCCCCTACGAGCAGTACTTC.

The rearrangement uses TRBV19 and TRBJ1-1; 10 bases fit TRBD1. The V gene's germline CDR1 is LNHDA and CDR2 SQIVND (reference sequence). This CDR3 has 16 residues. Unmatched junction bases numbered 8, after V lost 6 bases and J lost 1 base. Written as DNA, the CDR3 is TGTGCCAGTAGGCACCGGGACAGGGGACCGAACACTGAAGCTTTCTTT. It translates to CASRHRDRGPNTEAFF.